The 22 T cell receptor beta chains presented below share a single source sample, sequenced in a study of T cells in Graves' hyperthyroidism and ophthalmopathy. The investigators amplified TCR beta CDR3 regions from RNA transcripts. TCR CDR3 regions were first amplified by RT-PCR with HTBI primers. A single record per CDR3 protein comes from TCRdb applying MiXCR to the multiplex PCR reads. The sample includes hundreds of thousands of distinct CDR3 sequences, just over 35% seen only once; the top ten take around 30%. Sequenced: blood. These receptors were obtained from a woman in her thirties or forties with Graves' hyperthyroidism.

The J gene is TRBJ1-5, the V gene TRBV20-1; possible D gene TRBD1, 5 bases. The CDR3 runs 16 residues. V was pared by 4 bases and J by 1 base, with 17 bases between. Per the germline V gene, CDR1 is DFQATT and CDR2 is SNEGSKA (reference sequence). The CDR3 coding sequence is TGCAGTGCTACAGGGAGCGGCTTCGGCAGCAATCAGCCCCAGCATTTT. This codes for CSATGSGFGSNQPQHF.

The rearrangement joins TRBV10-3 to TRBJ2-7; 7 bases are a match to TRBD2. Trimming cost V 0 bases and J 3 bases; bases outside gene matches: 8. Germline V gene lookup returns CDR1 ENHRY and CDR2 SYGVKD. CDR3 length: 16 residues. This CDR3 is CAISESRAGVRYEQYF. The DNA of the CDR3 is TGTGCCATCAGTGAGTCGCGTGCGGGAGTACGCTACGAGCAGTACTTC.

The chain uses TRBV20-1 and TRBJ1-4; D remains ambiguous. The CDR3 has 13 residues. The germline V and J ends were trimmed by 3 bases and 5 bases, with 10 bases remaining between them. CDR1 DFQATT and CDR2 SNEGSKA come from the germline V gene (reference sequence). The CDR3 reads CSASDPLNEKLFF. CDR3 DNA sequence: TGCAGTGCTAGTGACCCCTTGAATGAAAAACTGTTTTTT.

In this sample, this clonotype turned up a few times. V gene TRBV7-2 combines with J gene TRBJ1-5; TRBD1 aligns across 8 bases. CDR1 is SGHTA and CDR2 is FQGNSA in the germline V gene. The J segment lost 3 bases and the V segment lost 5 bases, leaving 18 bases of the junction unmatched. CDR3 length: 19 amino acids. The chain's CDR3 is CASSPPGQETIGHNQPQHF. CDR3 sequence (DNA): TGTGCCAGCAGCCCTCCGGGACAGGAGACGATAGGGCACAATCAGCCCCAGCATTTT.

The genes are TRBV9 and TRBJ1-5; D may be TRBD1 (5 bases). Germline CDR1 and CDR2: SGDLS and YYNGEE. Trimming cost V 6 bases and J 0 bases, with 10 bases left between them. The CDR3 spans 14 residues. CDR3 region: CASNGGISNQPQHF. The CDR3 DNA reads as TGTGCCAGCAACGGGGGGATTAGCAATCAGCCCCAGCATTTT.

This clonotype was seen ten or more times. The chain recombines TRBV19 with TRBJ1-2; D possibly corresponds to TRBD1 (5 bases). Germline CDR1 and CDR2: LNHDA and SQIVND (reference sequence). Trimming stripped 5 bases from V and 8 bases from J, with 15 bases between. This CDR3 region has 13 residues. The DNA of the CDR3 is TGTGCCAGTAGTGCGTGGACAAGCTACGGCTACACCTTC. It yields the protein CASSAWTSYGYTF.

There are a few counts of this clonotype. The chain employs TRBV7-8 and TRBJ2-7, with 7 bases lining up with TRBD1. This CDR3 spans 14 amino acids. CDR1 and CDR2 from the germline V gene are SGHVS and FQNEAQ. The trim removed 5 bases at V and 2 bases at J, leaving 6 bases unmatched. In nucleotides, the CDR3 is TGTGCCAGCAGCCGACGACAGGGCCCCTACGAGCAGTACTTC. Residues: CASSRRQGPYEQYF.

CDR3 loop: CSARAAAVHEQYF. The CDR3 nucleotides are TGCAGTGCTAGGGCAGCGGCGGTCCATGAGCAGTACTTC. The chain is built from TRBV20-1 and TRBJ2-7, with a tentative D call TRBD2 (5 bases). The CDR3 consists of 13 residues. CDR1 and CDR2 from the germline V gene are DFQATT and SNEGSKA (reference sequence). Trimming took 3 bases from V and 7 from J, leaving 16 bases between them.

The chain recombines TRBV2 with TRBJ2-3; D perhaps matches TRBD1 (6 bases). The ends were cut back, 5 bases at V and 3 bases at J, with 12 bases in the middle. The germline V gene encodes CDR1 SNHLY and CDR2 FYNNEI. CDR3 length: 14 amino acids. In DNA, the CDR3 is TGTGCCAGCAGTAATTCACAGGGAACAGATACGCAGTATTTT. Its translation is CASSNSQGTDTQYF.

This chain joins TRBV2 and TRBJ2-5; the D gene is possibly TRBD1 (6 bases). Trimming took 6 bases from V and 1 from J, leaving 18 bases between them. The CDR3 consists of 16 residues. Germline-derived CDR1 and CDR2 are SNHLY and FYNNEI. CDR3 loop: CASRPTRDNPQETQYF. DNA for the CDR3: TGTGCCAGCAGGCCTACCCGGGACAACCCCCAAGAGACCCAGTACTTC. The full variable domain, with the rest looked up from reference TRBV2 and TRBJ2-5, is EPEVTQTPSHQVTQMGQEVILRCVPISNHLYFYWYRQILGQKVEFLVSFYNNEISEKSEIFDDQFSVERPDGSNFTLKIRSTKLEDSAMYFCASRPTRDNPQETQYFGPGTRLLVL.

At least ten counts were recorded for this clonotype. The rearrangement links TRBV4-3 to TRBJ1-6, with no clear D. This CDR3 has 14 residues. The germline V and J ends were trimmed by 0 bases and 9 bases, with 9 bases remaining between them. CDR1 LGHNA and CDR2 YSLEER come from the germline V gene. CDR3 DNA sequence: TGCGCCAGCAGCCAAGATACCCTTACTTCACCCCTCCACTTT. Translated, it gives CASSQDTLTSPLHF.

This chain joins TRBV6-5 and TRBJ2-5; 12 bases align to TRBD2. CDR3 size: 16 residues. J gave up 3 bases and V 5 bases, and 7 bases lay outside the gene matches. The germline V gene encodes CDR1 MNHEY and CDR2 SVGAGI. Written as DNA, the CDR3 is TGTGCCAGCAGTAGTCTAGCGGGGGGGCCCAAAGAGACCCAGTACTTC. Protein: CASSSLAGGPKETQYF.

This clonotype was observed once. This chain connects TRBV9 to TRBJ2-3; maybe TRBD1 (6 bases). There are 14 residues in the CDR3. In germline, CDR1 is SGDLS, CDR2 YYNGEE. The V gene lost 0 bases and the J gene lost 5 bases, with 10 bases spanning the gap. The CDR3 region is CASSVEGVQDTQYF. The CDR3 bases are TGTGCCAGCAGCGTAGAGGGGGTTCAAGATACGCAGTATTTT.

This clonotype was counted a few times. The rearrangement uses TRBV5-1 and TRBJ1-2; D is perhaps TRBD1 (5 bases). Germline V CDR1 and CDR2: SGHRS, YFSETQ. The length of the CDR3 is 16 residues. V lost 0 bases and J 5 bases, leaving 17 bases between the germline ends. In DNA, the CDR3 is TGCGCCAGCAGCTTGGACCCCGGGACTCAGATGTATGGCTACACCTTC. This codes for CASSLDPGTQMYGYTF.

DNA of the CDR3: TGTGCCAGCAGCAAGACAGTGGCCCAAGAGACCCAGTACTTC. The encoded protein is CASSKTVAQETQYF. The chain recombines TRBV7-2 with TRBJ2-5; perhaps TRBD1 as D (5 bases). This CDR3 contains 14 residues. Trimming pared 5 bases from V and 1 base from J, leaving 11 bases between. Per germline, CDR1 SGHTA and CDR2 FQGNSA. The whole variable domain, filled in from reference TRBV7-2 and TRBJ2-5, reads GAGVSQSPSNKVTEKGKDVELRCDPISGHTALYWYRQSLGQGLEFLIYFQGNSAPDKSGLPSDRFSAERTGGSVSTLTIQRTQQEDSAVYLCASSKTVAQETQYFGPGTRLLVL.

This chain connects TRBV13 to TRBJ2-7; TRBD2 matches at 10 bases. This CDR3 comprises 18 residues. Germline CDR1 PRHDT, CDR2 FYEKMQ (reference sequence). Trimming removed 8 bases from V and 3 bases from J; junction bases left unmatched: 19. CDR3 DNA sequence: TGTGCCAGCGCGACTCGGCTAGCGGGAGTATCCCGAGGCTACGAGCAGTACTTC. Residues: CASATRLAGVSRGYEQYF.

As regards this clonotype: This likely comes from a read error, as the CDR3 has no conserved phenylalanine or tryptophan at its end. The rearrangement links TRBV19 to TRBJ1-1; weak D call: TRBD1 (6 bases). The CDR3 is 14 residues long. Germline CDR1 LNHDA, CDR2 SQIVND (reference sequence). The CDR3: CASSLQGWNTEAFL. The CDR3, as DNA: TGTGCCAGTAGCCTTCAGGGGTGGAACACCGAAGCTTTCCTT.

In this sample, this clonotype turned up once. V gene TRBV10-1 combines with J gene TRBJ2-2; perhaps TRBD2 as D (5 bases). Trimming left V 5 bases short and J 4 bases short, with 8 bases between. CDR1 is WNHNN, CDR2 SYGVQD, per germline (reference sequence). This CDR3 is 13 amino acids long. The CDR3 loop is CASSRRFTGELFF. CDR3 sequence (DNA): TGCGCCAGCAGTCGGAGGTTCACCGGGGAGCTGTTTTTT.

This clonotype was counted only a few times. The chain is built from TRBV5-5 and TRBJ2-7; TRBD2 aligns across 7 bases. CDR1 and CDR2 (germline): SGHKS, YYEKEE (reference sequence). The trim removed 0 bases at V and 3 bases at J, leaving 6 bases unmatched. The CDR3 runs 15 residues. CDR3 in amino acids: CASSLAGGSVYEQYF. The CDR3 bases are TGTGCCAGCAGCTTGGCCGGCGGGAGCGTCTACGAGCAGTACTTC.

A few counts support this clonotype. The CDR3 protein is CSARGQGRTHQETQYF. The CDR3 DNA reads as TGCAGTGCTAGAGGGCAAGGCAGAACCCATCAAGAGACCCAGTACTTC. This rearrangement joins TRBV20-1 to TRBJ2-5; D gene ambiguous. The length of the CDR3 is 16 residues. Germline V gene lookup returns CDR1 DFQATT and CDR2 SNEGSKA (reference sequence). Trimming took 1 base from V and 2 from J, leaving 17 bases between them.

This clonotype was seen ten or more times. This chain uses TRBV12-3 or TRBV12-4 with TRBJ1-2; D is possibly TRBD1 (6 bases). V lost 4 bases, J lost 4 bases, and 10 bases lay in between. The CDR3 runs to 13 residues. The DNA of the CDR3 is TGTGCCAGCAGTTCGACAGGATTCTATGGCTACACCTTC. It encodes CASSSTGFYGYTF.

This clonotype occurred many times. The V gene is TRBV25-1, the J gene TRBJ1-4; 9 positions agree with TRBD1. The CDR3 runs to 15 residues. Germline loops: CDR1 MGHDK, CDR2 SYGVNS. V lost 8 bases, J lost 8 bases, and 12 bases stayed unmatched. CDR3 bases: TGTGCCAGCGGCGGACTAAACAGGGGGCCGGAAAAACTGTTTTTT. Translation: CASGGLNRGPEKLFF.